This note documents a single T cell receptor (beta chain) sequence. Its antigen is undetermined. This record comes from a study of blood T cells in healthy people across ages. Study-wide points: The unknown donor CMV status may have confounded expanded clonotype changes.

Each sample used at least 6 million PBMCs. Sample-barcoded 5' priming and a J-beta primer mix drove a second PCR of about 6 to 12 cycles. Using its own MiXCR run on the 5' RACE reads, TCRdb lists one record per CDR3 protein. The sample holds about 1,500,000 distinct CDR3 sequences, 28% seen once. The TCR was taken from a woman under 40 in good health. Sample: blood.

The CDR3 here is CASSTQGTGVTGELFF. The CDR3 region has the DNA TGTGCCAGCAGTACTCAGGGGACGGGCGTCACCGGGGAGCTGTTTTTT. The rearrangement uses TRBV2 and TRBJ2-2; a possible D gene is TRBD1 (6 bases). In germline, CDR1 is SNHLY, CDR2 FYNNEI. The V end lost 5 bases, the J end lost 4 bases, and 17 bases lay between the germline ends. The CDR3 has 16 amino acids.